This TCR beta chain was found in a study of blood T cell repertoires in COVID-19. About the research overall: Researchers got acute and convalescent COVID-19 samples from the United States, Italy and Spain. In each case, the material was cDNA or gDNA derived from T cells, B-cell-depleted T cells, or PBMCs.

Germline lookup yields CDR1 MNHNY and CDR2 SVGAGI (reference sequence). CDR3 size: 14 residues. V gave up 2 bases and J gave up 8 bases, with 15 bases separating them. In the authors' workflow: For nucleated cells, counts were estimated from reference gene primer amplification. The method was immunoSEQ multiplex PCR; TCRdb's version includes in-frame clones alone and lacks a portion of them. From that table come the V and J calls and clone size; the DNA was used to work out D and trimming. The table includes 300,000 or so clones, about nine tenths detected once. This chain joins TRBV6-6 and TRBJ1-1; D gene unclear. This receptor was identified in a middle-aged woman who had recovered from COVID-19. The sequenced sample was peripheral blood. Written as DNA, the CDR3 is TGTGCCAGCAGTTACCGGGGAACCCTCGACGAAGCTTTCTTT. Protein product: CASSYRGTLDEAFF.